This T cell receptor beta chain was sequenced during a study of T cells in Graves' hyperthyroidism and ophthalmopathy. Study-wide context: Prior to any treatment, at the point of initial diagnosis, peripheral blood was collected.

It was less than 13 ml of fresh peripheral blood that supplied the PBMCs. The CDR3 has 17 amino acids. The junction had 8 bases not matched to a gene; V was cut back by 5 bases and J by 4 bases. Germline CDR1 reads SGHAT; CDR2 reads FQNNGV. This clonotype was seen many times. Template material for amplifying TCR beta CDR3 regions consisted of RNA transcripts. The HTBI primer set drove a first-round RT-PCR of the TCR CDR3. MiXCR, run by TCRdb on the multiplex PCR reads, gives a single entry per CDR3 protein. The data show about 250,000 distinct CDR3 sequences, approximately 20% seen once. This sequence originates from a man aged 25 to 45 with Graves' ophthalmopathy. The specimen was blood. This rearrangement joins TRBV11-2 to TRBJ2-5; 15 bases agree with TRBD2. The CDR3: CASSLRTSGRALETQYF. Here the CDR3 DNA reads TGTGCCAGCAGCCTTCGGACTAGCGGGAGGGCCTTAGAGACCCAGTACTTC.